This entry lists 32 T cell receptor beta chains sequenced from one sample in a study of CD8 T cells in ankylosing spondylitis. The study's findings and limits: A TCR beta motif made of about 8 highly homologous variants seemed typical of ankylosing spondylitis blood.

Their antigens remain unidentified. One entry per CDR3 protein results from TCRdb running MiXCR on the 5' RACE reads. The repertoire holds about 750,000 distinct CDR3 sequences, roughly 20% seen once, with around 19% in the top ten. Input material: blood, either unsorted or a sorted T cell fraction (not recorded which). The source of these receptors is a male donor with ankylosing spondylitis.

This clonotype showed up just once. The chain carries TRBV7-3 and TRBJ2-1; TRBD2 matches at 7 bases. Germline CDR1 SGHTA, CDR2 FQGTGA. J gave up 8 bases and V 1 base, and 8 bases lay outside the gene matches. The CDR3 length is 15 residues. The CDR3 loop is CASSLIGGSFDEQFF. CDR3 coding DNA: TGTGCCAGCAGCTTAATTGGCGGGAGTTTCGATGAGCAGTTCTTC.

The CDR3 region has the DNA TGCAGTGCTGGGACAGGAAGCGGGTCCTATAATTCACCCCTCCACTTT. Its protein product is CSAGTGSGSYNSPLHF. The chain recombines TRBV20-1 with TRBJ1-6; 8 bases are a match to TRBD1. Per the germline V gene, CDR1 is DFQATT and CDR2 is SNEGSKA (reference sequence). CDR3 size: 16 residues. The J segment lost 1 base and the V segment lost 5 bases, leaving 7 bases of the junction unmatched.

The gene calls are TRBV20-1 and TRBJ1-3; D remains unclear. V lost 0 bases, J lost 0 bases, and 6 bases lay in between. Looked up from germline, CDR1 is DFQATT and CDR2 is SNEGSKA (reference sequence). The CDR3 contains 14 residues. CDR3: CSARDRASGNTIYF. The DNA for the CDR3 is TGCAGTGCTAGAGATAGGGCCTCTGGAAACACCATATATTTT.

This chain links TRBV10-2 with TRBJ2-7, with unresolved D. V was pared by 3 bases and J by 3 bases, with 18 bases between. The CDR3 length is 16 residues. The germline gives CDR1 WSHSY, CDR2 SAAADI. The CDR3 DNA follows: TGCGCCAGCAGTGAAACCTTTGGCACCTCTTTCTACGAGCAGTACTTC. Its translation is CASSETFGTSFYEQYF.

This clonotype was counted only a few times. CDR3 DNA: TGTGCCAGCAGTGACGGGGTGGGACGGCTGGGAACTGAAGCTTTCTTT. Its protein product is CASSDGVGRLGTEAFF. The gene calls are TRBV6-1 and TRBJ1-1, with D perhaps matching TRBD1 (5 bases). CDR3 length equals 16 residues. Germline V lookup: CDR1 MNHNS, CDR2 SASEGT. V shed 3 bases and J shed 5 bases, with 19 bases lying between them.

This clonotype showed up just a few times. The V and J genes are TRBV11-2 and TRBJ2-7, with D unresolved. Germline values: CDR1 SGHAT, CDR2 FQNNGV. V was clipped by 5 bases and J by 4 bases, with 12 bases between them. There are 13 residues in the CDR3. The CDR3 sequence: CASSRTNSYEQYF. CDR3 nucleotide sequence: TGTGCCAGCAGCCGAACTAACAGTTACGAGCAGTACTTC.

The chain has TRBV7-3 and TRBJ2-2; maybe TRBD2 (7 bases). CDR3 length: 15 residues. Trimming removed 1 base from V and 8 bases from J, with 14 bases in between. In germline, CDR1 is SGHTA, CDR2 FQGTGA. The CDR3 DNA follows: TGTGCCAGCAGCTTAAGCGGGGGCGGAATGGGGGAGCTGTTTTTT. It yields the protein CASSLSGGGMGELFF.

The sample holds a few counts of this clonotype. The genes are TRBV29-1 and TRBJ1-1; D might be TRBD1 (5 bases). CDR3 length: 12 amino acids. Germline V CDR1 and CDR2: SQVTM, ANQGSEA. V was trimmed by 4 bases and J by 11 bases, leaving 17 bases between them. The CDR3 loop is CSVGNTGFGAFF. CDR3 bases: TGCAGCGTTGGGAATACAGGATTTGGGGCTTTCTTT.

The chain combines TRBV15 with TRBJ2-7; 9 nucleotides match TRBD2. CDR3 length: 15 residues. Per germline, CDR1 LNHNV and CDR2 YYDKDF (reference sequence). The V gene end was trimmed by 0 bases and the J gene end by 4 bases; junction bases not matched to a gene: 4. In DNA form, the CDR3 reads TGTGCCACCAGCAGAGAAAAGGGACTAGCTTACGAGCAGTACTTC. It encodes CATSREKGLAYEQYF. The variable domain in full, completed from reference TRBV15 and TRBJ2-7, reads DAMVIQNPRYQVTQFGKPVTLSCSQTLNHNVMYWYQQKSSQAPKLLFHYYDKDFNNEADTPDNFQSRRPNTSFCFLDIRSPGLGDTAMYLCATSREKGLAYEQYFGPGTRLTVT.

CDR3 coding DNA: TGTGCCAGCAGCGTGATTCCGGGACTCATCTGGTGGGAGACCCAGTACTTC. This gives the protein CASSVIPGLIWWETQYF. J is TRBJ2-5 and V is TRBV9; the D gene is possibly TRBD2 (6 bases). V was clipped by 2 bases and J by 5 bases, with 22 bases between them. This CDR3 is built from 17 residues. Germline V gene data show CDR1 as SGDLS and CDR2 as YYNGEE. The complete variable domain, with remaining parts taken from reference TRBV9 and TRBJ2-5, reads DSGVTQTPKHLITATGQRVTLRCSPRSGDLSVYWYQQSLDQGLQFLIQYYNGEERAKGNILERFSAQQFPDLHSELNLSSLELGDSALYFCASSVIPGLIWWETQYFGPGTRLLVL.

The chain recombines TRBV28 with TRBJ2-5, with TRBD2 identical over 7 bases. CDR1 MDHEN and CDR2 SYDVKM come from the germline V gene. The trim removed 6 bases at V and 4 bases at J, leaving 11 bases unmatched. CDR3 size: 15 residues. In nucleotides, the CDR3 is TGTGCCAGCAGCATATCCTTGGGGGGGGGAGAGACCCAGTACTTC. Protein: CASSISLGGGETQYF.

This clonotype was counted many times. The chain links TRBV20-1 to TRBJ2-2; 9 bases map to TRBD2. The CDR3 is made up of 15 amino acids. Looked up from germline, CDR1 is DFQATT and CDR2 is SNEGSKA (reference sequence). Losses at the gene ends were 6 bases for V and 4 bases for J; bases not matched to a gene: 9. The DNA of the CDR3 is TGCAGTGCCCCGGGACTAGCTCATTCCACCGGGGAGCTGTTTTTT. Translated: CSAPGLAHSTGELFF.

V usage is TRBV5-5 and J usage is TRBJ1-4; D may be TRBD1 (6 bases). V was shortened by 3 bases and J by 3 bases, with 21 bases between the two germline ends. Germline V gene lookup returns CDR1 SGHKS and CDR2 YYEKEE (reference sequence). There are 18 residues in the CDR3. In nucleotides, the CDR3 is TGTGCCAGCAGCTGGGGGCTGGAGGGCGGCATGGCTAATGAAAAACTGTTTTTT. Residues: CASSWGLEGGMANEKLFF. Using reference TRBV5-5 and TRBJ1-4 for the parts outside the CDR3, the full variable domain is DAGVTQSPTHLIKTRGQQVTLRCSPISGHKSVSWYQQVLGQGPQFIFQYYEKEERGRGNFPDRFSARQFPNYSSELNVNALLLGDSALYLCASSWGLEGGMANEKLFFGSGTQLSVL.

CDR3: CASIPRQGGTGELFF. The DNA of the CDR3 is TGTGCCAGCATCCCGCGACAGGGCGGCACCGGGGAGCTGTTTTTT. The chain carries TRBV7-8 and TRBJ2-2; 7 bases line up with TRBD1. Trimming took 7 bases from V and 4 from J; bases not matched to a gene: 9. Per germline, CDR1 SGHVS and CDR2 FQNEAQ. The CDR3 is made up of 15 amino acids.

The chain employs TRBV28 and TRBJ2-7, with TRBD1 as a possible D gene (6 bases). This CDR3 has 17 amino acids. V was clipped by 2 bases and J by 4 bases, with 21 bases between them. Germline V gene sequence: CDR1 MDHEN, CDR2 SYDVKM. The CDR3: CASSLTPRTVFGYEQYF. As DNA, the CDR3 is TGTGCCAGCAGTTTAACCCCGCGGACAGTTTTCGGGTACGAGCAGTACTTC.

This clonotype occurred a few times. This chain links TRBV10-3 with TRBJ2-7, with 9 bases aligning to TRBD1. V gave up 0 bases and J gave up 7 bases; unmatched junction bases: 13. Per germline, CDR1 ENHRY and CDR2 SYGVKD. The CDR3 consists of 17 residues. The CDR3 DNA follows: TGTGCCATCAGTGAGTCCCTGACAGGGGGTGGATTTGGGGAGCAGTACTTC. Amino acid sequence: CAISESLTGGGFGEQYF.

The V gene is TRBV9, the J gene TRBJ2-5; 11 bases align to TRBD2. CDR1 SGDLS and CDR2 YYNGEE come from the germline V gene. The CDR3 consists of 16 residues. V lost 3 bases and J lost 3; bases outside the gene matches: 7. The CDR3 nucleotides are TGTGCCAGCAGCGCTAGCGGGGGGCAGGGTAAAGAGACCCAGTACTTC. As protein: CASSASGGQGKETQYF. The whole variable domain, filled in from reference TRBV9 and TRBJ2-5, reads DSGVTQTPKHLITATGQRVTLRCSPRSGDLSVYWYQQSLDQGLQFLIQYYNGEERAKGNILERFSAQQFPDLHSELNLSSLELGDSALYFCASSASGGQGKETQYFGPGTRLLVL.

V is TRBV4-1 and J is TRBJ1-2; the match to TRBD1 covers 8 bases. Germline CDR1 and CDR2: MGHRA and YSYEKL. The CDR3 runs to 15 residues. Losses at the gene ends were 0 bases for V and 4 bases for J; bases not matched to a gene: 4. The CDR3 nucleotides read TGCGCCAGCAGCCAAGAGGGACAGGCTCTCTATGGCTACACCTTC. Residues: CASSQEGQALYGYTF.

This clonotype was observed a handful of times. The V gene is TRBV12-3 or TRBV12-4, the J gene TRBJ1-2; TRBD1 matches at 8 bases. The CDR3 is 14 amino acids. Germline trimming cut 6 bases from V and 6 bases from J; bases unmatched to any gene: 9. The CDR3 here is CASSLNDRGHGYTF. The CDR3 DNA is TGTGCCAGCAGCCTAAACGACAGGGGTCATGGCTACACCTTC.

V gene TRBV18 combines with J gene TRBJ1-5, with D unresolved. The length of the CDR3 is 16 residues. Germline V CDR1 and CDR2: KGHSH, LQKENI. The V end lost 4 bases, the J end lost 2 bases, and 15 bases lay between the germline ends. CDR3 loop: CASSQTNSLGNQPQHF. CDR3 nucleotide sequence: TGTGCCAGCTCACAGACCAACAGTCTGGGCAATCAGCCCCAGCATTTT.

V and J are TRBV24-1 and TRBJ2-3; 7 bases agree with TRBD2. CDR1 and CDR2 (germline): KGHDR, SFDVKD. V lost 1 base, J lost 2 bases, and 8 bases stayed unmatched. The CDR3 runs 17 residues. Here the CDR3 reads CATSDFQRGSFTDTQYF. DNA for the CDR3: TGTGCCACCAGTGATTTCCAGCGGGGATCATTCACAGATACGCAGTATTTT.

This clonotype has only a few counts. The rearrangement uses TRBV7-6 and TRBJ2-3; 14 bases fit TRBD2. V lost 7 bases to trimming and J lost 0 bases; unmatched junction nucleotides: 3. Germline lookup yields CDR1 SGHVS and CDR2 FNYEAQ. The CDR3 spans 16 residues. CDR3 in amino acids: CASTRLAGGSTDTQYF. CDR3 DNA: TGTGCCAGCACCAGACTAGCGGGGGGGAGCACAGATACGCAGTATTTT.

The CDR3, as DNA: TGTGCCAGCAGTTTAGGCCTAGTGCCAGAGACCCAGTACTTC. Protein: CASSLGLVPETQYF. This chain connects TRBV12-3 or TRBV12-4 to TRBJ2-5; no clear D. V shed 1 base and J shed 4 bases, with 10 bases lying between them. The CDR3 is made up of 14 amino acids.

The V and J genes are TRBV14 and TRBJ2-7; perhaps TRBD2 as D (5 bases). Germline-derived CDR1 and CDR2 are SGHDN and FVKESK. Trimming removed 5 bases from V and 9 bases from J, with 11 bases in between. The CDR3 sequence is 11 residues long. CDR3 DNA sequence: TGTGCCAGCAGCGACGGACTCATGCAGTACTTC. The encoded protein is CASSDGLMQYF.

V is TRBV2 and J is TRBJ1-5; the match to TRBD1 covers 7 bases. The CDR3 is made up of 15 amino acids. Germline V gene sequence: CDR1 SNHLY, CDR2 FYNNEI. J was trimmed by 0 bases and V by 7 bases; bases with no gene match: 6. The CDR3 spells CASNLQGPSNQPQHF. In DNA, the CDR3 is TGTGCCAGCAATTTACAGGGGCCTAGCAATCAGCCCCAGCATTTT.

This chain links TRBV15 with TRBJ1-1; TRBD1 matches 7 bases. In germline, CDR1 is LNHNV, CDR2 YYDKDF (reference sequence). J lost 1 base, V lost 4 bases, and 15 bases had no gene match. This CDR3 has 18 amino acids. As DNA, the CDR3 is TGTGCCACCAGCACTCAAAAAATCTCCAGGACAGGGAACACTGAAGCTTTCTTT. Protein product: CATSTQKISRTGNTEAFF.

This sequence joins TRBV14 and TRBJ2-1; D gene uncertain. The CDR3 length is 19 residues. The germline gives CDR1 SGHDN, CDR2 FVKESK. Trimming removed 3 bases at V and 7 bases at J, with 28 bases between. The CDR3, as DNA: TGTGCCAGCAGCCACCAAGCTCCCCGGAGTCTTAGTTTGAGAAATGAGCAGTTCTTC. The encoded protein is CASSHQAPRSLSLRNEQFF.

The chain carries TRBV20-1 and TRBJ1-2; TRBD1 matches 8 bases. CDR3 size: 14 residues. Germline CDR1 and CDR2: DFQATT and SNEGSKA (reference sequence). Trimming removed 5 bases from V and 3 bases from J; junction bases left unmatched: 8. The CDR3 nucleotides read TGCAGTGCTGGGGATCAGGACAGGGACTATGGCTACACCTTC. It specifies CSAGDQDRDYGYTF.

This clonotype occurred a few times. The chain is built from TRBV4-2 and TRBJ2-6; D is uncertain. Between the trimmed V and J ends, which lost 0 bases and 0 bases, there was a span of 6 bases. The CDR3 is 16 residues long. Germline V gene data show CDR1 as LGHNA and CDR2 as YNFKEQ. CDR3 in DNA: TGTGCCAGCAGCCAAGATCTAGACTCTGGGGCCAACGTCCTGACTTTC. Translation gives CASSQDLDSGANVLTF.

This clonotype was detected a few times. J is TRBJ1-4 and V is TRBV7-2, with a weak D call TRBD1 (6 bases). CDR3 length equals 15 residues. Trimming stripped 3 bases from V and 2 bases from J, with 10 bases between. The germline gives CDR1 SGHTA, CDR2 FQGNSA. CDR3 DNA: TGTGCCAGCAGCTTGGGGGCGCTCACTAATGAAAAACTGTTTTTT. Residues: CASSLGALTNEKLFF.

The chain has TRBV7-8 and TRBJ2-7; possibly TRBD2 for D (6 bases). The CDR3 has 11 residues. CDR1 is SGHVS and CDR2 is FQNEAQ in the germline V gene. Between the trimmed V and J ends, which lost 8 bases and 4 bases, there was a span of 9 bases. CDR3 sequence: CASLGGYEQYF. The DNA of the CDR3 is TGTGCCAGCCTGGGGGGTTACGAGCAGTACTTC.

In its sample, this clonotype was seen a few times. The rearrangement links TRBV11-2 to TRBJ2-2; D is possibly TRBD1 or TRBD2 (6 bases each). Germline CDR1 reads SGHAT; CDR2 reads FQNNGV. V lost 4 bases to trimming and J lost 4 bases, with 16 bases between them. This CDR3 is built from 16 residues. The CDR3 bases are TGTGCCAGCAGCTCCCGAGGAGGGGGGAGCACCGGGGAGCTGTTTTTT. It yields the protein CASSSRGGGSTGELFF.